This T cell receptor (beta chain) is drawn from a study of T cell responses to AZD1222 COVID-19 vaccine. Overall study findings and caveats: Donors, mostly white British, included more females; clonal diversity was possibly underestimated. Among those given AZD1222, only 5 to 7 were seropositive at baseline. Unmutated regions of variants are reportedly targeted by nearly half of spike-specific TCRs.

Regarding this clone: Antigen: not known.

Profiling relied on immunoSEQ multiplex PCR, and the TCRdb table lists in-frame clones only, not all of them. The table records 150,000 to 200,000 clones, about 92% of them present only once. Germline-derived CDR1 and CDR2 are KGHSH and LQKENI. The germline V and J ends were trimmed by 2 bases and 0 bases, with 6 bases remaining between them. This CDR3 is 14 amino acids long. The clonotype comes from an adult who received the MenACWY meningococcal vaccine as a control. The chain recombines TRBV18 with TRBJ2-3; no clear D. Sequencing used peripheral blood, obtained 28 days after the second dose of the MenACWY control vaccine. CDR3 in DNA: TGTGCCAGCTCACCAAGGCGGAGCACAGATACGCAGTATTTT. It yields the protein CASSPRRSTDTQYF.